This T cell receptor (beta chain) was observed in a study of cytomegalovirus exposure and HLA in healthy donors. Findings and caveats of the study: Several V segments, TRBV6-2 and TRBV6-3 among them, could not be told apart and were dropped. As a later analysis showed, a missense DCLRE1C variant was linked to trimming of TCR beta V- and J-genes.

These donors, healthy bone marrow donors, were studied. Though probably carrying unrecorded immune exposures, donors were nominally healthy at sampling. This clone was seen only once. The antigen is undetermined. Unmatched junction bases numbered 5, after V lost 4 bases and J lost 7 bases. This CDR3 is 14 amino acids long. Germline CDR1 SGHTA, CDR2 FQGNSA. The PCR had 60 Vbeta and 13 Jbeta primers. The assay was immunoSEQ multiplex PCR, and TCRdb's table has in-frame clones only and misses some. The repertoire consists of 150,000 to 200,000 clones, with roughly four fifths occurring once and the leading ten covering 2% to 2.5%.

The chain uses TRBV7-2 and TRBJ1-5; 9 nucleotides line up with TRBD1. The clonotype was recovered from a woman aged 25 to 39 in good health and CMV-seropositive. Sequencing used PBMCs. The CDR3 nucleotides are TGTGCCAGCAGCTCAAGACAGGGGGACCAGCCCCAGCATTTT. It specifies CASSSRQGDQPQHF.